Included here is one T cell receptor (beta chain) sequence, with context. Its antigen is unknown. It was negative isolation that provided the CD8+ and CD4+ T cells, whereas TEMRA cells were enriched by FACS. The sample comes from a study of CD8 T cells in Susac syndrome. Overall study results and limits: Acknowledgment was made by the study that its TCR sequencing and HLA analysis involved a relatively small number of individuals.

RNA was extracted with the RNeasy kit, and a quantity of roughly 0.5 to 1 ug was reverse transcribed using random hexamers. TCRdb fed the immunoSEQ multiplex PCR reads into MiXCR, producing one record per CDR3 protein. This sample has fewer than 80,000 distinct CDR3 sequences; roughly 94% occur once, and the top ten carry about 0.6%. The CDR3 contains 12 residues. Germline values: CDR1 SEHNR, CDR2 FQNEAQ (reference sequence). The ends were cut back, 7 bases at V and 7 bases at J, with 14 bases in the middle. Sequencing used CD8+ T cells from PBMCs. V gene TRBV7-9 combines with J gene TRBJ2-7; possibly TRBD1 for D (6 bases). This sequence originates from a human donor with multiple sclerosis. CDR3 coding DNA: TGTGCCAGCAAAGGGGACATGAGGGAGCAGTACTTC. Protein product: CASKGDMREQYF.